This TCR beta chain originates from a study of cytotoxic CD8 clonotypes in ibrutinib-treated CLL. On the study more broadly: Response sampling occurred after a median approximately 12 months of treatment (range 6 to 36). Whole-study findings and limits: Clonality rose at ibrutinib response, held steady in sustained remission, and fell toward baseline at progression. Researchers report that baseline clonality outpaced age-matched healthy donors and tracked circulating CD8+ T-cell counts.

Comment on this clone: Its antigen is currently unknown.

The CDR3 length is 15 residues. V lost 6 bases, J lost 2 bases, and 13 bases lay in between. Germline CDR1 ENHRY, CDR2 SYGVKD. Data came from immunoSEQ multiplex PCR; TCRdb stores just in-frame clones and leaves some out. The sample has tens of thousands of clones, 55% to 65% seen once; the top ten hold 20%. The chain carries TRBV10-3 and TRBJ2-2, with D hard to call. The receptor was isolated from a human donor with chronic lymphocytic leukemia. Sequenced here: PBMCs, sampled after 24 months of ibrutinib treatment. CDR3 in amino acids: CAISYDSLNTGELFF. CDR3 in DNA: TGTGCCATCAGCTACGACTCCCTCAACACCGGGGAGCTGTTTTTT.